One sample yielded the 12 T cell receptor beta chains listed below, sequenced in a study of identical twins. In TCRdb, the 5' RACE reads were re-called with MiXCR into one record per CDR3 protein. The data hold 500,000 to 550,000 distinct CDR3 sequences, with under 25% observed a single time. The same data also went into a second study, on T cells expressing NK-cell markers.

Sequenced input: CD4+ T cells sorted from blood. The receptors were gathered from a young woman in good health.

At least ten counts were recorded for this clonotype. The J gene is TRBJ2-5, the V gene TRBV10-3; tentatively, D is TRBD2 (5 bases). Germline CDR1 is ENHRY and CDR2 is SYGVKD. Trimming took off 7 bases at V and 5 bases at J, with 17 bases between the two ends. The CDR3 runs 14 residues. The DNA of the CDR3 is TGTGCCATCAAACGAGACACCTCGGGGGAGACCCAGTACTTC. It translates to CAIKRDTSGETQYF.

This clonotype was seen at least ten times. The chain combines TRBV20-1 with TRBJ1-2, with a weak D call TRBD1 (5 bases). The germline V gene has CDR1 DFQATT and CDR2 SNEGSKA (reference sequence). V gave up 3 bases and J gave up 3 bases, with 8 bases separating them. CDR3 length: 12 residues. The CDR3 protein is CSARVGDYGYTF. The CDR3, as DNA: TGCAGTGCTAGGGTGGGGGACTATGGCTACACCTTC.

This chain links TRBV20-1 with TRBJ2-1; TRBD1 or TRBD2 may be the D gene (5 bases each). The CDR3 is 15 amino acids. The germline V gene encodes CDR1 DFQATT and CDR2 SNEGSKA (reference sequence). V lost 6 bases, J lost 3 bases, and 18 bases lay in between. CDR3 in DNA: TGCAGTGCCCTTGATGGGGGAGCCAGCTACAATGAGCAGTTCTTC. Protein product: CSALDGGASYNEQFF.

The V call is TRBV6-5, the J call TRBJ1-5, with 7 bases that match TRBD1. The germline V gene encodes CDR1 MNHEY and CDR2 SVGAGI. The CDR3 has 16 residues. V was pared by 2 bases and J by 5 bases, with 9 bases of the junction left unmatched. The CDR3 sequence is CASSYGTRGHDQPQHF. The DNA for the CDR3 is TGTGCCAGCAGTTACGGAACAAGGGGGCACGATCAGCCCCAGCATTTT.

CDR3 residues: CASSPNGLAAYEQYF. As DNA, the CDR3 is TGCGCCAGCAGCCCAAACGGACTAGCGGCCTACGAGCAGTACTTC. The gene calls are TRBV5-1 and TRBJ2-7; 10 bases are a match to TRBD2. V dropped 4 bases and J dropped 2; count of bases not matched to a gene: 6. The CDR3 covers 15 residues. Germline V CDR1 and CDR2: SGHRS, YFSETQ. The full variable domain, with the rest looked up from reference TRBV5-1 and TRBJ2-7, is KAGVTQTPRYLIKTRGQQVTLSCSPISGHRSVSWYQQTPGQGLQFLFEYFSETQRNKGNFPGRFSGRQFSNSRSEMNVSTLELGDSALYLCASSPNGLAAYEQYFGPGTRLTVT.

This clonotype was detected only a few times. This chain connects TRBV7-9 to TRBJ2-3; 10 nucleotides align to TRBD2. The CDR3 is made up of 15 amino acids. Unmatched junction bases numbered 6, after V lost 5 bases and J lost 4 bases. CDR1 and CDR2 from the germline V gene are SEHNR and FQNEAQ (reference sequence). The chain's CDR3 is CASSPSGSLPDTQYF. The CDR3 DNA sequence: TGTGCCAGCAGCCCTAGCGGGAGTCTCCCAGATACGCAGTATTTT.

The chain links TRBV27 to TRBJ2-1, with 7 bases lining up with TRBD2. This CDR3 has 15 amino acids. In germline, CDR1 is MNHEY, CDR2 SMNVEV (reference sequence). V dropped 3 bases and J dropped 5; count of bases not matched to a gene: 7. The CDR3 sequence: CASSLSGGHNNEQFF. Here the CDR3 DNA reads TGTGCCAGCAGTTTGTCGGGAGGCCATAACAATGAGCAGTTCTTC.

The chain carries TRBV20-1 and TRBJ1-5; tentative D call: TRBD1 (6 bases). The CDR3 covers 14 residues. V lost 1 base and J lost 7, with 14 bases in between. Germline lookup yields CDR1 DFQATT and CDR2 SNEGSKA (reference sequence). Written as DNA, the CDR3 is TGCAGTGCTAGAGGCAGGGGAGGCCGCCAGCCCCAGCATTTT. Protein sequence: CSARGRGGRQPQHF.

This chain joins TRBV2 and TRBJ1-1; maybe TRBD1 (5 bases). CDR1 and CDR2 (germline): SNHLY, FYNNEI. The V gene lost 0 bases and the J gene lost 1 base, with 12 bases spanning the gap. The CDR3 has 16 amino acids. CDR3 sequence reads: CASSEALRQGNTEAFF. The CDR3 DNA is TGTGCCAGCAGTGAAGCGCTTAGGCAGGGGAACACTGAAGCTTTCTTT.

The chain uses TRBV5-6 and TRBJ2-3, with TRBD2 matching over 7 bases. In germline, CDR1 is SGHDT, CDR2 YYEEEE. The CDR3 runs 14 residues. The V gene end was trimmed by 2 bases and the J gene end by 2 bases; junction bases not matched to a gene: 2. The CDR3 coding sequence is TGTGCCAGCAGCTTCGGGAGGTTCACAGATACGCAGTATTTT. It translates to CASSFGRFTDTQYF. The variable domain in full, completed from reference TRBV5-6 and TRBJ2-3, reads DAGVTQSPTHLIKTRGQQVTLRCSPKSGHDTVSWYQQALGQGPQFIFQYYEEEERQRGNFPDRFSGHQFPNYSSELNVNALLLGDSALYLCASSFGRFTDTQYFGPGTRLTVL.

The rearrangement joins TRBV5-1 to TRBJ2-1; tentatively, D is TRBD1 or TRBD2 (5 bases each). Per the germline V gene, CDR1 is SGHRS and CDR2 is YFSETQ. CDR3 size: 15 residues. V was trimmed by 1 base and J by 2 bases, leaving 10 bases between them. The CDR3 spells CASSLSGTPYNEQFF. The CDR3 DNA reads TGCGCCAGCAGCTTGTCGGGGACCCCCTACAATGAGCAGTTCTTC. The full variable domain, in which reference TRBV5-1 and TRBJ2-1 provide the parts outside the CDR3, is KAGVTQTPRYLIKTRGQQVTLSCSPISGHRSVSWYQQTPGQGLQFLFEYFSETQRNKGNFPGRFSGRQFSNSRSEMNVSTLELGDSALYLCASSLSGTPYNEQFFGPGTRLTVL.

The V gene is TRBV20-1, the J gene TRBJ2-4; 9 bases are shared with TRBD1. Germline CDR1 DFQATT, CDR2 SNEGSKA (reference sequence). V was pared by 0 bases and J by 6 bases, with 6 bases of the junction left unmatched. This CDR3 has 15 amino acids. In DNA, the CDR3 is TGCAGTGCTAGAGATCCGGGACAGGGAACAAACATTCAGTACTTC. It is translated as CSARDPGQGTNIQYF.